This T cell receptor (beta chain) was captured in a study of blood T cell repertoires in COVID-19. Using immunoSEQ multiplex PCR, the repertoire was profiled, and TCRdb retains in-frame clones only, with some absent. The sample records 70,000 to 90,000 clones, roughly 85% being singletons. This CDR3 is 16 amino acids long. The V gene's germline CDR1 is SGHNT and CDR2 YENEEA. J was trimmed by 4 bases and V by 4 bases; bases with no gene match: 5. The source is a human donor in a cohort sampled during active COVID-19. Sequenced sample: peripheral blood. The V call is TRBV11-3, the J call TRBJ2-1; 12 bases map to TRBD2. For the CDR3, the DNA is TGTGCCAGCAGCTCACGGACTAGCGGGACTTACAATGAGCAGTTCTTC. This codes for CASSSRTSGTYNEQFF.